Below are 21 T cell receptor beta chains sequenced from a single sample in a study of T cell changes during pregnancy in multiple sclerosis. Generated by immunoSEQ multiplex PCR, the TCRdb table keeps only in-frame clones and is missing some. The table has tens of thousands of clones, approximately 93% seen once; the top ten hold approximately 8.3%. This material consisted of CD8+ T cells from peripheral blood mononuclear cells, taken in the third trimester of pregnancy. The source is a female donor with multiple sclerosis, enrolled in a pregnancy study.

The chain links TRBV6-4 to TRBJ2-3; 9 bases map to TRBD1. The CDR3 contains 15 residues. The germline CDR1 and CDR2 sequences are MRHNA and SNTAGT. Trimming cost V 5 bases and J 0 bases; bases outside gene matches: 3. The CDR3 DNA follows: TGTGCCAGCAGTCGACAGGGGGGAAGCACAGATACGCAGTATTTT. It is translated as CASSRQGGSTDTQYF.

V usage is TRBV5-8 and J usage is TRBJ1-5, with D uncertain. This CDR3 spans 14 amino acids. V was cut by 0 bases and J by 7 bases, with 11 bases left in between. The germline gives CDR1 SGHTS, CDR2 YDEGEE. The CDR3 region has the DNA TGTGCCAGCAGCTTGGCGCGATCGGGGCAGCCCCAGCATTTT. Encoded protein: CASSLARSGQPQHF.

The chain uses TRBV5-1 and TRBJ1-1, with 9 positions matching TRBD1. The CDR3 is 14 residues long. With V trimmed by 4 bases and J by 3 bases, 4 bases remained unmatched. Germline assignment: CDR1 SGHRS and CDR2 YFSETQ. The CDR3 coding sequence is TGCGCCAGCAGCCAATGGACAGGGGACACTGAAGCTTTCTTT. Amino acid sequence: CASSQWTGDTEAFF.

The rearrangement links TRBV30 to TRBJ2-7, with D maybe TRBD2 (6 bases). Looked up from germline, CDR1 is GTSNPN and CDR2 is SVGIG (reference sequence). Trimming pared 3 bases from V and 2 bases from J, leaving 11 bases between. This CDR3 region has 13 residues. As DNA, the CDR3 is TGTGCCTGGAGCGGGACTGCTACCTACGAGCAGTACTTC. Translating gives CAWSGTATYEQYF.

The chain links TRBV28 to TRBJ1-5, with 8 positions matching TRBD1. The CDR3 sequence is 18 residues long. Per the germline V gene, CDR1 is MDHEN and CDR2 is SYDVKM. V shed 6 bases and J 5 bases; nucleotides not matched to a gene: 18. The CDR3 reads CASSDPTLRDRPHQPQHF. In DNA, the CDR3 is TGTGCCAGCAGCGACCCAACACTCCGGGACAGGCCACATCAGCCCCAGCATTTT.

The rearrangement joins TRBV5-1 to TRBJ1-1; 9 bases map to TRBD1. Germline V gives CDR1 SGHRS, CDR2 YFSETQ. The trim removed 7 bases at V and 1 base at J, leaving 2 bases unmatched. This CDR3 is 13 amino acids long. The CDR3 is CASVDRGNTEAFF. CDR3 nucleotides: TGCGCCAGCGTGGACAGGGGGAACACTGAAGCTTTCTTT.

CDR3 coding DNA: TGTGCCAGCAGTGACGGAGGGGACCATCAGCCCCAGCATTTT. Amino acids: CASSDGGDHQPQHF. This rearrangement joins TRBV6-4 to TRBJ1-5; D possibly corresponds to TRBD1 (5 bases). CDR1 is MRHNA, CDR2 SNTAGT, per germline. The CDR3 consists of 14 residues. The V and J ends lost 2 bases and 5 bases respectively, with 10 bases between them.

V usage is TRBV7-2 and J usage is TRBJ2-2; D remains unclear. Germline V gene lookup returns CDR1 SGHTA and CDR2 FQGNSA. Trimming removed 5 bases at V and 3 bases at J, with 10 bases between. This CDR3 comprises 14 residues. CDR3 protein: CASSLLSDTGELFF. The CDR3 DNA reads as TGTGCCAGCAGCCTTCTTTCCGACACCGGGGAGCTGTTTTTT.

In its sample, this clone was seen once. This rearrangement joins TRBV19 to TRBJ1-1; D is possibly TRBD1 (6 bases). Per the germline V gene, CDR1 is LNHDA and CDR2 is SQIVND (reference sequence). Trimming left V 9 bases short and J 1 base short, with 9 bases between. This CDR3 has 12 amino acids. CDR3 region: CASLRGNTEAFF. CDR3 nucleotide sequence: TGTGCCAGCCTCAGGGGGAACACTGAAGCTTTCTTT. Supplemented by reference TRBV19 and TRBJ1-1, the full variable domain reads DGGITQSPKYLFRKEGQNVTLSCEQNLNHDAMYWYRQDPGQGLRLIYYSQIVNDFQKGDIAEGYSVSREKKESFPLTVTSAQKNPTAFYLCASLRGNTEAFFGQGTRLTVV.

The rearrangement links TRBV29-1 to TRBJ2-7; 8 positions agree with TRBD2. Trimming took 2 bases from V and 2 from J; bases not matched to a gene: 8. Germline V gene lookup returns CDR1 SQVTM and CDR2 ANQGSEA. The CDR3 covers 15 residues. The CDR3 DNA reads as TGCAGCGTTGAATTTTCGCGGGGGGCTACCTACGAGCAGTACTTC. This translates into CSVEFSRGATYEQYF.

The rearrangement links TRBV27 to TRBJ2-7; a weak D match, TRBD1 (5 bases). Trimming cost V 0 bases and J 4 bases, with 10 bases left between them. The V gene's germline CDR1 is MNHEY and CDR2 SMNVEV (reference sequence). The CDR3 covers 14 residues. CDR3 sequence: CASSLSREGYEQYF. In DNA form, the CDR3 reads TGTGCCAGCAGTTTATCCAGGGAAGGGTACGAGCAGTACTTC.

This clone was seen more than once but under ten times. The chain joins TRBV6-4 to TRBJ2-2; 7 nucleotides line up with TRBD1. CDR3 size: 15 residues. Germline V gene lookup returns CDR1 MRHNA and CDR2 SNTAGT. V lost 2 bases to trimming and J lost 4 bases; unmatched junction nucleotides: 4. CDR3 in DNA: TGTGCCAGCAGTGACCCGGACAGGACCACCGGGGAGCTGTTTTTT. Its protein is CASSDPDRTTGELFF.

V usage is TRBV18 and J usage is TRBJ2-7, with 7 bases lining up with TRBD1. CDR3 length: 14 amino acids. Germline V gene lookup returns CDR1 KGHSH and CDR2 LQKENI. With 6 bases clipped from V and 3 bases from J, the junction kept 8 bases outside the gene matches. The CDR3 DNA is TGTGCCAGCTCGCCCGGGACAGAGAGCTACGAGCAGTACTTC. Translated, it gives CASSPGTESYEQYF.

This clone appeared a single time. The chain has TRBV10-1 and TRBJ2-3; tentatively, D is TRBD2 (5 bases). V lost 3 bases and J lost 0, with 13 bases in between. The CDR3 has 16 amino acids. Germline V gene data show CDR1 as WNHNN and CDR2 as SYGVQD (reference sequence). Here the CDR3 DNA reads TGCGCCAGCAGTGACCGGGGTGATTCTAGCACAGATACGCAGTATTTT. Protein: CASSDRGDSSTDTQYF.

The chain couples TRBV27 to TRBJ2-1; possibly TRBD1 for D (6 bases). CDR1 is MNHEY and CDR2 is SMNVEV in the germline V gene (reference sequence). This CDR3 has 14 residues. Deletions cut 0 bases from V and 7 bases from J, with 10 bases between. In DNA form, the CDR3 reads TGTGCCAGCAGTTTATCGGGGGCCGGGAATGAGCAGTTCTTC. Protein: CASSLSGAGNEQFF.

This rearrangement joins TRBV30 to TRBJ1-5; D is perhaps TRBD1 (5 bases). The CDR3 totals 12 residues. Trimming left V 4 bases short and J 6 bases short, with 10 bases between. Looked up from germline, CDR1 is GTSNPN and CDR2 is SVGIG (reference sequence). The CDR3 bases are TGTGCCTGGATCAGGGATGGTCAGCCCCAGCATTTT. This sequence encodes CAWIRDGQPQHF. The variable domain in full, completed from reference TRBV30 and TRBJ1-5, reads SQTIHQWPATLVQPVGSPLSLECTVEGTSNPNLYWYRQAAGRGLQLLFYSVGIGQISSEVPQNLSASRPQDRQFILSSKKLLLSDSGFYLCAWIRDGQPQHFGDGTRLSIL.

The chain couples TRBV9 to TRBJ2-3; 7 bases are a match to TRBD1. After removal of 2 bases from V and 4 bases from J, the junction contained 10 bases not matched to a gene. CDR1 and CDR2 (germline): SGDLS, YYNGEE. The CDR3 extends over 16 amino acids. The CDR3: CASSVGTTGLADTQYF. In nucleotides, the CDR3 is TGTGCCAGCAGCGTTGGGACGACAGGGCTGGCAGATACGCAGTATTTT. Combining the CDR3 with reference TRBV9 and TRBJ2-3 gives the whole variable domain DSGVTQTPKHLITATGQRVTLRCSPRSGDLSVYWYQQSLDQGLQFLIQYYNGEERAKGNILERFSAQQFPDLHSELNLSSLELGDSALYFCASSVGTTGLADTQYFGPGTRLTVL.

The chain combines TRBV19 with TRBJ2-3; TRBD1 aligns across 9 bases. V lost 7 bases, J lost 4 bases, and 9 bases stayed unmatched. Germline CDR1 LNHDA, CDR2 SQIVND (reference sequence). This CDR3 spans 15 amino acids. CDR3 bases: TGTGCCAGTAACCGCGACAGGGGGTCTTCAGATACGCAGTATTTT. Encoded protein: CASNRDRGSSDTQYF.

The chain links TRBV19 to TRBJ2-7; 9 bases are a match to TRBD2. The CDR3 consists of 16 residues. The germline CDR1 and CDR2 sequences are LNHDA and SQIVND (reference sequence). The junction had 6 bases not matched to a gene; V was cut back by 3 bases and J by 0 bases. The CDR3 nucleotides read TGTGCCAGTAGTATGTCAGCGGGGGGCAACTCCTACGAGCAGTACTTC. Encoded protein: CASSMSAGGNSYEQYF.

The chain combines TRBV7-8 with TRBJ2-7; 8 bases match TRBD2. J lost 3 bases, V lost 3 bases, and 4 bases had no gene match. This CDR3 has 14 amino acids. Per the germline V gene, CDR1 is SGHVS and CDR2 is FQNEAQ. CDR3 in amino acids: CASSFDGGDYEQYF. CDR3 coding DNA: TGTGCCAGCAGCTTCGACGGGGGGGACTACGAGCAGTACTTC.

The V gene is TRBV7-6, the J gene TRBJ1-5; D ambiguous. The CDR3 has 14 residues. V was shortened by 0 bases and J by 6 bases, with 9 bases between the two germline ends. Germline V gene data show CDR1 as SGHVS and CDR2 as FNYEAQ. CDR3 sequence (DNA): TGTGCCAGCAGCTTAGCAGGGAGTGGTCAGCCCCAGCATTTT. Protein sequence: CASSLAGSGQPQHF.